This T cell receptor (beta chain) was captured in a study of neoadjuvant anti-PD-1 for oral cavity cancer. CDR3 length equals 14 residues. Trimming cost V 3 bases and J 5 bases, with 13 bases left between them. Per the germline V gene, CDR1 is SEHNR and CDR2 is FQNEAQ (reference sequence). This sample's time point: after neoadjuvant nivolumab, at surgical resection. Six replicates per PBMC sample, mostly from about 500 ng of genomic DNA. Repertoires were generated with immunoSEQ multiplex PCR, while TCRdb's copy carries only in-frame clones and drops some. The sample lists over 65,000 clones, more than 75% occurring once.

This chain connects TRBV7-9 to TRBJ2-5, with D unclear. The starting material was PBMCs, obtained after nivolumab (anti-PD-1) treatment. The sequence derives from a person aged 40 to 85 with oral cavity squamous cell carcinoma. CDR3 DNA sequence: TGTGCCAGCAGCTTTGGTGGTACTCGGGAGACCCAGTACTTC. Translated: CASSFGGTRETQYF.